These 30 T cell receptor beta chains were sequenced from one sample in a study of tumor-infiltrating lymphocytes in primary liver carcinoma. Starting material for RNA and DNA co-extraction consisted of about 20-30 mg of unsorted bulk tissue. Using a constant-region primer together with ProtoScript II reverse transcriptase, TCR beta cDNA was made from around 0.55 ug of total RNA. Three nested multiplex PCR rounds of slightly modified ARM-PCR generated TCR beta libraries. Forward primers for TRBV1-TRBV30 and a C-beta reverse primer served the first two PCR rounds, at about 11 cycles each. TCRdb re-analysed the multiplex PCR reads in MiXCR, keeping a single row per CDR3 protein. The sample has about 64,000 distinct CDR3 sequences, roughly 70% seen once. Source material: liver tumor tissue from sampling region 4. Regarding subset: tumor region T4, right-lateral pole. The origin of the receptors is a man aged 40-50 years with primary liver carcinoma and hepatitis B virus infection.

The gene calls are TRBV11-2 and TRBJ2-7; TRBD2 is a possible D gene (5 bases). Germline V lookup: CDR1 SGHAT, CDR2 FQNNGV. This CDR3 comprises 15 residues. Trimming left V 10 bases short and J 6 bases short, with 25 bases between. The CDR3 region is CANGLVSGISGEQYF. The CDR3 region has the DNA TGTGCCAACGGCTTAGTGTCCGGGATCTCTGGCGAGCAGTACTTC.

Of note for this clonotype: The CDR3 carries no conserved terminal phenylalanine or tryptophan, so it likely arises from a read error. This chain uses TRBV7-8 with TRBJ2-5; 9 nucleotides line up with TRBD2. The V gene's germline CDR1 is SGHVS and CDR2 FQNEAQ. This CDR3 is built from 15 residues. Trimming cost V 9 bases and J 2 bases; bases outside gene matches: 10. The CDR3 sequence is CASSPRLAAQETQYI. Written as DNA, the CDR3 is TGTGCCAGTAGCCCCCGACTAGCGGCACAAGAGACCCAGTACATC.

This clonotype was seen a handful of times. This CDR3 fails to terminate in the conserved phenylalanine or tryptophan, so it likely reflects a read error. The J gene is TRBJ2-1, the V gene TRBV29-1; no reliable D call. The germline V and J ends were trimmed by 5 bases and 0 bases, with 11 bases remaining between them. The CDR3 extends over 14 amino acids. CDR1 is SQVTM, CDR2 ANQGSEA, per germline. DNA of the CDR3: TGCAGCGTTCGGCAGAGGAGCTCCTACAATGAGCAGTTCTCC. Protein product: CSVRQRSSYNEQFS.

As concerns this clonotype: Because it lacks the conserved phenylalanine or tryptophan at the end, this CDR3 is likely a read error. The chain uses TRBV5-4 and TRBJ2-6, with D hard to call. The CDR3 sequence is 17 residues long. CDR1 is SGHNT and CDR2 is YYREEE in the germline V gene (reference sequence). CDR3 in amino acids: CASSPGSFFSEANVLTL. CDR3 bases: TGTGCCAGCAGCCCCGGGTCTTTCTTCTCTGAGGCCAACGTCCTGACTCTC.

As to this clonotype: Mismatch with germline at one junction end may stem from a read error. V usage is TRBV11-2 and J usage is TRBJ2-2; the D gene is possibly TRBD2 (6 bases). Looked up from germline, CDR1 is SGHAT and CDR2 is FQNNGV. The CDR3 has 15 residues. The CDR3 DNA follows: TGTGCCAGCAGGTCTGCGGGATCGAAAACCGGGGAGCTGTTTTTT. Its translation is CASRSAGSKTGELFF.

The genes are TRBV4-1 and TRBJ1-3; no firm D call. The CDR3 spans 13 residues. Per germline, CDR1 MGHRA and CDR2 YSYEKL. CDR3 nucleotides: TGCATCAGCAGCCAAGATCTCAGAGACACCATATATTTT. It codes for CISSQDLRDTIYF.

Concerning this clonotype itself: Germline and junction disagree at one end, which may indicate a read error. The rearrangement uses TRBV30 and TRBJ1-1; D gene ambiguous. CDR3 length: 11 residues. Germline values: CDR1 GTSNPN, CDR2 SVGIG (reference sequence). The CDR3 loop is CVWTKRAEAFF. In DNA, the CDR3 is TGTGTCTGGACTAAAAGGGCTGAAGCTTTCTTT.

Details on this clonotype: At one of its ends the junction is not consistent with the germline gene, which may arise from a read error. This chain uses TRBV11-2 with TRBJ2-2; either TRBD1 or TRBD2 may fit D (5 bases each). CDR1 and CDR2 (germline): SGHAT, FQNNGV. The CDR3 spans 15 residues. CDR3 sequence: CASSFTGSDTRELFF. The CDR3 region has the DNA TGTGCCAGCAGCTTTACGGGATCGGACACCCGGGAGCTGTTTTTT.

This clonotype has a single count. The chain links TRBV12-3 or TRBV12-4 to TRBJ2-7; D perhaps matches TRBD2 (5 bases). The CDR3 has 14 residues. V gave up 7 bases and J gave up 6 bases, with 19 bases separating them. CDR3 in DNA: TGTGCCAGCAATTCGAGGGCCGACGGGTCCGAGCAGTACTTC. It is translated as CASNSRADGSEQYF.

This clonotype was seen only a few times. In nucleotides, the CDR3 is TGTGCCTGGAGTGGGGGTTTGGAGACCCAGTACTTC. Encoded protein: CAWSGGLETQYF. This chain uses TRBV30 with TRBJ2-5, with unresolved D. Trimming removed 1 base from V and 5 bases from J, with 8 bases in between. CDR3 length: 12 amino acids. From germline, CDR1 is GTSNPN and CDR2 SVGIG (reference sequence). The variable domain in full, with the rest retrieved from reference TRBV30 and TRBJ2-5, is SQTIHQWPATLVQPVGSPLSLECTVEGTSNPNLYWYRQAAGRGLQLLFYSVGIGQISSEVPQNLSASRPQDRQFILSSKKLLLSDSGFYLCAWSGGLETQYFGPGTRLLVL.

Comment on this clonotype: Without the conserved terminal phenylalanine or tryptophan, this CDR3 likely stems from a read error. The rearrangement joins TRBV11-2 to TRBJ2-5, with D possibly matching TRBD1 (6 bases). Per germline, CDR1 SGHAT and CDR2 FQNNGV. The CDR3 runs to 16 residues. This CDR3 is CVSSLGALEGQETQYL. Here the CDR3 DNA reads TGTGTCAGCAGCTTAGGGGCTTTGGAAGGACAGGAGACCCAGTACTTG.

Of note for this clonotype: The junction departs from the called germline gene at one end, perhaps through a read error. The V and J genes are TRBV11-2 and TRBJ1-1; D might be TRBD1 (6 bases). The CDR3 totals 16 residues. Germline V gene sequence: CDR1 SGHAT, CDR2 FQNNGV. In nucleotides, the CDR3 is TGTGTCAGCAGCCGAAGTATGGCAGGGGTCTTCACTGAAGCTTTCTTT. It encodes CVSSRSMAGVFTEAFF.

This clonotype occurred once. Mismatch with germline at one junction end may stem from a read error. The chain couples TRBV11-2 to TRBJ2-2; tentatively, D is TRBD1 or TRBD2 (5 bases each). Germline V gives CDR1 SGHAT, CDR2 FQNNGV. The CDR3 covers 17 residues. The CDR3 region is CASSLALEGTNTGEPFF. The CDR3 nucleotides read TGTGCAAGTAGCTTAGCATTAGAAGGGACGAACACCGGGGAGCCGTTTTTT.

As to this clonotype: At one boundary the junction diverges from the germline segment, which might be a read error. The chain couples TRBV6-6 to TRBJ1-1; a weak D match, TRBD1 (5 bases). From germline, CDR1 is MNHNY and CDR2 SVGAGI (reference sequence). CDR3 length: 12 residues. CDR3 nucleotides: TGTGTCAGCAGTTACTCGGACACTGAAGCTTCCTTT. Translated: CVSSYSDTEASF.

The chain combines TRBV11-1 with TRBJ2-1, with 8 bases fitting TRBD1. Germline trimming cut 2 bases from V and 12 bases from J; bases unmatched to any gene: 18. Germline CDR1 reads SGHAT; CDR2 reads FQDESV (reference sequence). CDR3 length: 17 residues. The CDR3, as DNA: TGTGCCAGCAGCTTAACCTCCCTGGGACAGGTTAACGATGGGCAGTTCTTC. This codes for CASSLTSLGQVNDGQFF.

Details on this clonotype: A much bigger clone sits one base away, suggesting this may be a read error. This chain joins TRBV5-1 and TRBJ1-1, with TRBD1 matching over 7 bases. Unmatched junction bases numbered 12, after V lost 4 bases and J lost 6 bases. The germline V gene encodes CDR1 SGHRS and CDR2 YFSETQ. CDR3 length: 15 amino acids. The CDR3 region is CASSVRQGMASEAFF. CDR3 DNA: TGCGCCAGCAGCGTCCGACAGGGCATGGCCTCTGAAGCTTTCTTT. Combining the CDR3 with reference TRBV5-1 and TRBJ1-1 gives the whole variable domain KAGVTQTPRYLIKTRGQQVTLSCSPISGHRSVSWYQQTPGQGLQFLFEYFSETQRNKGNFPGRFSGRQFSNSRSEMNVSTLELGDSALYLCASSVRQGMASEAFFGQGTRLTVV.

Details on this clonotype: The junction departs from the called germline gene at one end, perhaps through a read error. The chain couples TRBV11-2 to TRBJ2-2, with a weak D call TRBD2 (6 bases). CDR3 length: 17 residues. Per germline, CDR1 SGHAT and CDR2 FQNNGV. CDR3 amino acids: CASGLASGGASTGEPFF. Here the CDR3 DNA reads TGTGCCAGCGGCTTAGCATCAGGAGGGGCGAGCACCGGGGAGCCGTTTTTT.

In the case of this clonotype: One junction end disagrees with the germline gene, perhaps due to a read error. The rearrangement links TRBV11-2 to TRBJ2-5, with D tentatively TRBD2 (5 bases). This CDR3 contains 16 residues. Per germline, CDR1 SGHAT and CDR2 FQNNGV. For the CDR3, the DNA is TGTGTCAGCAGCCAAACTCCTGGCGGTGGGAGAGAGACCCAGTGCTTC. Translating it yields CVSSQTPGGGRETQCF.

This clonotype was seen only once. The junction does not match germline at one end; this may be a read error. The chain combines TRBV6-1 with TRBJ2-2, with D perhaps TRBD1 or TRBD2 (5 bases each). Germline CDR1 and CDR2: MNHNS and SASEGT. This CDR3 is built from 17 residues. CDR3 region: CASSEIGWQTLDWDLFF. CDR3 bases: TGTGCCAGCAGTGAAATCGGATGGCAGACCCTCGACTGGGACCTGTTTTTT.

About this clonotype itself: The junction shows a germline mismatch at one end, possibly a read error. For the CDR3, the DNA is TGTGGCAGCAGTTTTCGTGGGGGTAGCTATGGCTACACCTTC. Translating gives CGSSFRGGSYGYTF. This sequence joins TRBV12-3 or TRBV12-4 and TRBJ1-2; tentative D call: TRBD1 (5 bases). The CDR3 is 14 residues long.

About this clonotype itself: A junction end diverges from the germline sequence, so it may reflect a read error. This chain joins TRBV5-5 and TRBJ2-1; D not resolved. The CDR3 has 15 amino acids. Germline V gene lookup returns CDR1 SGHKS and CDR2 YYEKEE (reference sequence). CDR3 amino acids: CSSSLDFPPYNEQFF. The CDR3 bases are TGTTCCAGCAGTCTTGATTTTCCCCCTTACAATGAGCAGTTCTTC.

The chain's CDR3 is CTCSRGDGTLQYF. Written as DNA, the CDR3 is TGTACCTGCAGCAGGGGGGACGGAACGCTACAGTACTTC. V and J are TRBV9 and TRBJ2-7, with D maybe TRBD1 (7 bases). The germline gives CDR1 SGDLS, CDR2 YYNGEE. This CDR3 contains 13 residues. Looking up the rest from reference TRBV9 and TRBJ2-7 gives the full variable domain: DSGVTQTPKHLITATGQRVTLRCSPRSGDLSVYWYQQSLDQGLQFLIQYYNGEERAKGNILERFSAQQFPDLHSELNLSSLELGDSALYFCTCSRGDGTLQYFGPGTRLTVT.

CDR3 region: CSVSRGWGMNTEAFF. The CDR3 DNA reads TGCAGCGTTTCACGGGGCTGGGGGATGAACACTGAAGCTTTCTTT. The chain employs TRBV29-1 and TRBJ1-1; D is possibly TRBD1 (5 bases). V was clipped by 5 bases and J by 0 bases, with 16 bases between them. The CDR3 loop spans 15 amino acids. CDR1 and CDR2 (germline): SQVTM, ANQGSEA.

As for this clonotype: As the CDR3 is not closed by the conserved phenylalanine or tryptophan, this likely results from a read error. V is TRBV6-6 and J is TRBJ1-1; 7 nucleotides agree with TRBD1. The germline CDR1 and CDR2 sequences are MNHNY and SVGAGI (reference sequence). This CDR3 has 13 residues. V was pared by 6 bases and J by 5 bases, with 6 bases of the junction left unmatched. The chain's CDR3 is CASSTGVITEAFY. The CDR3 DNA reads TGTGCCAGCAGCACAGGGGTGATTACTGAAGCTTTCTAT.

This clonotype was seen once. The genes are TRBV5-6 and TRBJ2-7; D unclear. This CDR3 region has 14 residues. In germline, CDR1 is SGHDT, CDR2 YYEEEE. This CDR3 reads CTGSLADSEYEQYF. CDR3 DNA sequence: TGTACCGGCAGCTTGGCGGATTCAGAATACGAGCAGTACTTC. The full variable domain, completed using reference TRBV5-6 and TRBJ2-7, is DAGVTQSPTHLIKTRGQQVTLRCSPKSGHDTVSWYQQALGQGPQFIFQYYEEEERQRGNFPDRFSGHQFPNYSSELNVNALLLGDSALYLCTGSLADSEYEQYFGPGTRLTVT.

The CDR3 DNA follows: TGTGCCAGCAGCCAAGGACAGGTGAGCTCCTACGAGCAGTACTTC. It encodes CASSQGQVSSYEQYF. V usage is TRBV3-1 and J usage is TRBJ2-7; D might be TRBD1 (6 bases). Germline lookup yields CDR1 LGHDT and CDR2 YNNKEL (reference sequence). This CDR3 contains 15 residues. V was shortened by 1 base and J by 0 bases, with 10 bases between the two germline ends.

In regard to this clonotype: This may arise from a read error, as a much more abundant clone is one base away. V is TRBV4-3 and J is TRBJ2-3; 13 bases are a match to TRBD2. Losses at the gene ends were 2 bases for V and 3 bases for J; bases not matched to a gene: 11. The CDR3 is 19 residues long. Per the germline V gene, CDR1 is LGHNA and CDR2 is YSLEER. CDR3 amino acids: CASSQHYRTSGGDTDTQYF. The CDR3 nucleotides read TGCGCCAGCAGCCAACATTACCGGACTAGCGGGGGAGATACAGATACGCAGTATTTT.

The chain combines TRBV6-5 with TRBJ2-5, with no clear D. With 9 bases removed from V and 7 bases from J, the gap between germline ends came to 12 bases. This CDR3 is 11 amino acids long. CDR1 and CDR2 (germline): MNHEY, SVGAGI. CDR3 residues: CARTACGTQYF. In nucleotides, the CDR3 is TGTGCCAGAACCGCCTGCGGGACCCAGTACTTC.

Regarding this clonotype: A much larger clone differs from this one at a single base, so this may be a read error. The chain links TRBV12-3 or TRBV12-4 to TRBJ2-7, with 10 bases fitting TRBD1. The CDR3 extends over 15 amino acids. V dropped 7 bases and J dropped 0; count of bases not matched to a gene: 6. The CDR3 spells CASKRGQGISYEQYF. CDR3 in DNA: TGTGCCAGCAAACGGGGACAGGGGATCTCCTACGAGCAGTACTTC.

About this clonotype: One junction end disagrees with the germline gene, perhaps due to a read error. The rearrangement links TRBV12-3 or TRBV12-4 to TRBJ2-5, with no clear D. The CDR3 spans 13 residues. CDR3 in DNA: TGTGCCAGCAACCCGACGGGTCTGGAGACCCAGAACTTC. Its protein product is CASNPTGLETQNF.